Shown below are 7 T cell receptor beta chains from a single sample sequenced in a study of cytomegalovirus exposure and HLA in healthy donors. PCR employed 60 Vbeta and 13 Jbeta primers. TCRdb's copy holds only in-frame clones and misses some; the assay was immunoSEQ multiplex PCR. The sample lists roughly 230,000 clones; about three quarters were seen once. The sequencing input was PBMCs. All receptors derive from a boy aged 10-17 years in good health and CMV-seronegative.

Turning to this clone: One end of the junction fails to match germline, which may point to a read error. The V and J genes are TRBV7-2 and TRBJ2-2; 11 nucleotides line up with TRBD2. The CDR3 is 15 residues long. The germline V gene encodes CDR1 SGHTA and CDR2 FQGNSA. The CDR3 nucleotides are TGTGCCAGCAGCCCAACAGGGGGGCTAGCGGGGGGGCTGTTTTTT. Its protein product is CASSPTGGLAGGLFF.

V usage is TRBV2 and J usage is TRBJ1-1; D is perhaps TRBD1 (5 bases). The V gene lost 3 bases and the J gene lost 3 bases, with 11 bases spanning the gap. Germline CDR1 SNHLY, CDR2 FYNNEI. The CDR3 loop spans 14 amino acids. CDR3 coding DNA: TGTGCCAGCAGTGAGCTCTGGGGGGACACTGAAGCTTTCTTT. Its translation: CASSELWGDTEAFF.

This chain joins TRBV5-1 and TRBJ1-4; D is possibly TRBD1 (5 bases). The CDR3 consists of 15 residues. The V and J ends lost 0 bases and 4 bases respectively, with 10 bases between them. Per the germline V gene, CDR1 is SGHRS and CDR2 is YFSETQ. CDR3 residues: CASSLGTQGNEKLFF. CDR3 in DNA: TGCGCCAGCAGCTTGGGTACGCAGGGTAATGAAAAACTGTTTTTT.

The chain is built from TRBV30 and TRBJ2-3; possible D gene TRBD2, 6 bases. This CDR3 region has 14 residues. The germline V gene encodes CDR1 GTSNPN and CDR2 SVGIG (reference sequence). V gave up 4 bases and J gave up 5 bases, with 16 bases separating them. The CDR3 spells CAWTGLLIGDTQYF. The CDR3, as DNA: TGTGCCTGGACGGGACTCCTAATTGGAGATACGCAGTATTTT.

The V call is TRBV5-4, the J call TRBJ2-2; D remains ambiguous. The CDR3 extends over 13 amino acids. V was shortened by 1 base and J by 7 bases, with 8 bases between the two germline ends. Germline CDR1 is SGHNT and CDR2 is YYREEE (reference sequence). This CDR3 is CASSLLPGGELFF. As DNA, the CDR3 is TGTGCCAGCAGCTTGCTCCCAGGCGGGGAGCTGTTTTTT.

V usage is TRBV6-5 and J usage is TRBJ1-1, with D perhaps matching TRBD1 (5 bases). Germline CDR1 reads MNHEY; CDR2 reads SVGAGI. This CDR3 comprises 15 residues. Trimming removed 3 bases from V and 11 bases from J, with 22 bases in between. The DNA for the CDR3 is TGTGCCAGCAGTTATGCGGGGGAGGGGCTGGGGTGGGCTTTCTTT. Translation: CASSYAGEGLGWAFF.

The V gene is TRBV11-3, the J gene TRBJ2-5, with 9 bases fitting TRBD2. The J call may be mistaken, given a closer DNA end match to TRBJ2-7. The CDR3 loop spans 14 amino acids. Germline V CDR1 and CDR2: SGHNT, YENEEA. The CDR3 sequence is CASSPVAGAYEQYF. Written as DNA, the CDR3 is TGTGCCAGCAGCCCGGTAGCGGGAGCCTACGAGCAGTACTTC.